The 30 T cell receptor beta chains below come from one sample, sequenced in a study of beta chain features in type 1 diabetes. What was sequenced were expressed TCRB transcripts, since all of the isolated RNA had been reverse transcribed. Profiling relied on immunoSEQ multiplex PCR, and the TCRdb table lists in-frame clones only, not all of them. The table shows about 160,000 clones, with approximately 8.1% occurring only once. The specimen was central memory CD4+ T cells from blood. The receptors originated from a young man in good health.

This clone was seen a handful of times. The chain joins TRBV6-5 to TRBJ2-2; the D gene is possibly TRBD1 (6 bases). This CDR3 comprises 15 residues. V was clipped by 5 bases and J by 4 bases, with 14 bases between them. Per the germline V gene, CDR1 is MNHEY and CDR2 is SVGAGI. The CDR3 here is CASSLGAGATGELFF. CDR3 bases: TGTGCCAGCAGTCTGGGCGCAGGGGCCACCGGGGAGCTGTTTTTT.

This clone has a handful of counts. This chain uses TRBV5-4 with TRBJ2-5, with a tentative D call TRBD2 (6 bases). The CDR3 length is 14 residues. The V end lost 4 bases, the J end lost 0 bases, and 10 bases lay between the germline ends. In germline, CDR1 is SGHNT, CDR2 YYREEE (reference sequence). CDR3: CASSLDYYQETQYF. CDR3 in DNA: TGTGCCAGCAGCCTGGACTACTACCAAGAGACCCAGTACTTC.

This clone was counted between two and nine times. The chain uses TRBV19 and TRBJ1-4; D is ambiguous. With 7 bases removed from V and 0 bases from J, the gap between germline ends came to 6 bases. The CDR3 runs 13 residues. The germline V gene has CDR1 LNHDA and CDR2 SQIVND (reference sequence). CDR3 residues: CASISATNEKLFF. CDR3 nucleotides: TGTGCCAGTATCTCTGCAACTAATGAAAAACTGTTTTTT. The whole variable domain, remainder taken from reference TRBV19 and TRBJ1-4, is DGGITQSPKYLFRKEGQNVTLSCEQNLNHDAMYWYRQDPGQGLRLIYYSQIVNDFQKGDIAEGYSVSREKKESFPLTVTSAQKNPTAFYLCASISATNEKLFFGSGTQLSVL.

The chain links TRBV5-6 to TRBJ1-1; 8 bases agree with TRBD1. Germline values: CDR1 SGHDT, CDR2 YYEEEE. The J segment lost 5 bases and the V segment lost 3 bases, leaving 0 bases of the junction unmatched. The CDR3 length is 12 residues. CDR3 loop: CASSWTGTEAFF. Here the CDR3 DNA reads TGTGCCAGCAGCTGGACAGGGACTGAAGCTTTCTTT.

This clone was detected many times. In DNA form, the CDR3 reads TGTGCCAGCAGCCCTTACCCAGGGGGTAGGTCTGGGGCCAACGTCCTGACTTTC. Protein sequence: CASSPYPGGRSGANVLTF. The V call is TRBV7-2, the J call TRBJ2-6; 7 bases are a match to TRBD1. The CDR3 loop spans 18 amino acids. CDR1 is SGHTA and CDR2 is FQGNSA in the germline V gene. The V gene end was trimmed by 5 bases and the J gene end by 1 base; junction bases not matched to a gene: 11.

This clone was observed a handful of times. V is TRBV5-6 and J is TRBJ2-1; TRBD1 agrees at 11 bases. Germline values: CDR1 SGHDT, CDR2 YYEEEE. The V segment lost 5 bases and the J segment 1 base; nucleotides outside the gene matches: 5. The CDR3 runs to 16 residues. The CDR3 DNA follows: TGTGCCAGCAGAAGGGACAGGGGGAGGTCCTACAATGAGCAGTTCTTC. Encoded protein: CASRRDRGRSYNEQFF.

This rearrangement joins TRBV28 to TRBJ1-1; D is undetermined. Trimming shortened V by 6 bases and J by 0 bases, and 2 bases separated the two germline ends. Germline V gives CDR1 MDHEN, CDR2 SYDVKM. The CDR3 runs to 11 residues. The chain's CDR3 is CASSMNTEAFF. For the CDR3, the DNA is TGTGCCAGCAGCATGAACACTGAAGCTTTCTTT.

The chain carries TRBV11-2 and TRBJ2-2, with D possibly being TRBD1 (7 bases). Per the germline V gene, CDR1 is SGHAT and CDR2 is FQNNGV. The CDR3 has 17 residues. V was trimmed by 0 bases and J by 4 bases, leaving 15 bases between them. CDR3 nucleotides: TGTGCCAGCAGCTTAGATCTGGAGGGGGCGCTCACCGGGGAGCTGTTTTTT. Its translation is CASSLDLEGALTGELFF.

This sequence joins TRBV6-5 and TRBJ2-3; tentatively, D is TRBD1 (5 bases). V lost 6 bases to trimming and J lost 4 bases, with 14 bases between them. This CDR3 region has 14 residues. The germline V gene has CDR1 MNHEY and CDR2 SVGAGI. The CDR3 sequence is CASRAQGGADTQYF. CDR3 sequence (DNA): TGTGCCAGCAGGGCCCAGGGTGGGGCAGATACGCAGTATTTT.

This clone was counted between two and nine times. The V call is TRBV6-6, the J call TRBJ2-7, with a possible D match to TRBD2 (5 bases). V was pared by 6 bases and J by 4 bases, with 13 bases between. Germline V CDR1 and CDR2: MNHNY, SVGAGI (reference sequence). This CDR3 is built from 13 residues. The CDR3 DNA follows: TGTGCCAGCAGGGACGTCGGGGTTTACGAGCAGTACTTC. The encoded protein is CASRDVGVYEQYF.

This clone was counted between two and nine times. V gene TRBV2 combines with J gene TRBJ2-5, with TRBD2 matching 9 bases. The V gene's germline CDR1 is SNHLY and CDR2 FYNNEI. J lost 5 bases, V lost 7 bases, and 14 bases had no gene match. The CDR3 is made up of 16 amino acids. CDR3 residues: CASNIGTSRAGETQYF. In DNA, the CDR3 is TGTGCCAGCAACATAGGGACTAGCCGCGCTGGGGAGACCCAGTACTTC.

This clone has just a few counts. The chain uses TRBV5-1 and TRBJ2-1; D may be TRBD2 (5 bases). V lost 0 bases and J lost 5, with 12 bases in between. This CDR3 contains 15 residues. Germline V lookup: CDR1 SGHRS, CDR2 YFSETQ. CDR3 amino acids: CASSLGELRDNEQFF. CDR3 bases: TGCGCCAGCAGCTTGGGGGAGTTAAGGGACAATGAGCAGTTCTTC.

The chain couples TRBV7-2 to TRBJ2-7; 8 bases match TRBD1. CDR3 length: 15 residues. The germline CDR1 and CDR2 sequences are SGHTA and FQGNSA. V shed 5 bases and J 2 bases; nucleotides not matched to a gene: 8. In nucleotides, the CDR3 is TGTGCCAGCAGCCAAGGGCGACAGGGGACCTACGAGCAGTACTTC. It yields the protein CASSQGRQGTYEQYF.

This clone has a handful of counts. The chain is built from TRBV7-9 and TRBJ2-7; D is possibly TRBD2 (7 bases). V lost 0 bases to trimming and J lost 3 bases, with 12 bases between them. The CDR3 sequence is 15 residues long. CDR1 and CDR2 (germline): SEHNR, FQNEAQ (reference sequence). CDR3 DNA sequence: TGTGCCAGCAGCTTAGCGAGGGGGACTATCTACGAGCAGTACTTC. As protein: CASSLARGTIYEQYF.

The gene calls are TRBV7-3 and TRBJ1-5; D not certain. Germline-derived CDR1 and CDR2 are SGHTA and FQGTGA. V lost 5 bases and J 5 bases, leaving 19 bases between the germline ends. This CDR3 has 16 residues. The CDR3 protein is CASSHSAGRFDQPQHF. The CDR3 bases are TGTGCCAGCAGCCACAGTGCGGGGAGGTTTGATCAGCCCCAGCATTTT. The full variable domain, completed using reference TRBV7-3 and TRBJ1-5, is GAGVSQTPSNKVTEKGKYVELRCDPISGHTALYWYRQSLGQGPEFLIYFQGTGAADDSGLPNDRFFAVRPEGSVSTLKIQRTERGDSAVYLCASSHSAGRFDQPQHFGDGTRLSIL.

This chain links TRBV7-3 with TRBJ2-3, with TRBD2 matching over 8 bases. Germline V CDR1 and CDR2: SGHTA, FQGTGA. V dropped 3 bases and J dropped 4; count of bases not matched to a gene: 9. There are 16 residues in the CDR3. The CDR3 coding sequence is TGTGCCAGCAGCTTTGTTGCGAGCGGGGGAGCAGATACGCAGTATTTT. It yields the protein CASSFVASGGADTQYF. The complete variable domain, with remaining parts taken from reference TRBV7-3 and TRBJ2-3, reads GAGVSQTPSNKVTEKGKYVELRCDPISGHTALYWYRQSLGQGPEFLIYFQGTGAADDSGLPNDRFFAVRPEGSVSTLKIQRTERGDSAVYLCASSFVASGGADTQYFGPGTRLTVL.

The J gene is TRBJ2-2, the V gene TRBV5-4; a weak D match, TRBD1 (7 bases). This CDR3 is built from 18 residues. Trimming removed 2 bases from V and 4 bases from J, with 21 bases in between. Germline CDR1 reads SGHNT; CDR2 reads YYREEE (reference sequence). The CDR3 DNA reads TGTGCCAGCAGCTTTAAAGGGGGCGGGATGCCGGGCACCGGGGAGCTGTTTTTT. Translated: CASSFKGGGMPGTGELFF.

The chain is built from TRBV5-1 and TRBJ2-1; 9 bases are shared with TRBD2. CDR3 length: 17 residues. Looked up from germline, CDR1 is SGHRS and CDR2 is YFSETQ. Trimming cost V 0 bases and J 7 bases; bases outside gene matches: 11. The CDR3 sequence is CASSLVQREVRGNEQFF. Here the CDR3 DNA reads TGCGCCAGCAGCTTGGTCCAGCGGGAGGTCCGGGGGAATGAGCAGTTCTTC.

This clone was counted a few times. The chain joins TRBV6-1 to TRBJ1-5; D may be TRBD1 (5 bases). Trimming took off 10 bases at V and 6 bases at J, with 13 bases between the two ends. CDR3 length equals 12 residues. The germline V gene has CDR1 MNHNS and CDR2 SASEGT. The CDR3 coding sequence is TGTGCCACCCGCTACGGGGGTCAGCCCCAGCATTTT. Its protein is CATRYGGQPQHF.

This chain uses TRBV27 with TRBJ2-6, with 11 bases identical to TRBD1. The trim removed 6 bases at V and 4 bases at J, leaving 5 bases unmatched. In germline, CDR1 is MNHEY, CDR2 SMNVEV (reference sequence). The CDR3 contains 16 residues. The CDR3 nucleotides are TGTGCCAGCAGGCGGGACAGGGGGATCGGGGCCAACGTCCTGACTTTC. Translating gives CASRRDRGIGANVLTF.

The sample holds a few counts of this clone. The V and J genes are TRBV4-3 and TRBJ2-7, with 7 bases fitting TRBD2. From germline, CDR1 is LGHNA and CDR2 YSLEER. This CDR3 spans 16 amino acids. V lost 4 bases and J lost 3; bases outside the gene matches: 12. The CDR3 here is CASSPSTVAGGYEQYF. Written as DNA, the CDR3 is TGCGCCAGCAGCCCCTCCACCGTAGCGGGTGGCTACGAGCAGTACTTC.

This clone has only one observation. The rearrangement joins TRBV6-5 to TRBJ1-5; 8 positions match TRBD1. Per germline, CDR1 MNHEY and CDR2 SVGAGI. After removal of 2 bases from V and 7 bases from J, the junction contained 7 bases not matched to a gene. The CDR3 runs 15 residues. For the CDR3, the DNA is TGTGCCAGCAGTTACGCCCCGACAGGGGCCCAGCCCCAGCATTTT. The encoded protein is CASSYAPTGAQPQHF.

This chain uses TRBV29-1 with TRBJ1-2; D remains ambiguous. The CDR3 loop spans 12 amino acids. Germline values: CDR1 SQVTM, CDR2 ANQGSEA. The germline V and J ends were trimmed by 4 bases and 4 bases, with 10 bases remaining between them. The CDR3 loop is CSVVEGRYGYTF. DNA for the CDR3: TGCAGCGTTGTGGAGGGCCGCTATGGCTACACCTTC.

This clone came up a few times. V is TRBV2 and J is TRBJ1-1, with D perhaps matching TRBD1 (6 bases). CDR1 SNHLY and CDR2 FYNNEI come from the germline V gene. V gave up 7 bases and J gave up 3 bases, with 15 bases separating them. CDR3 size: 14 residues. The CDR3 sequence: CASTRSQGYTEAFF. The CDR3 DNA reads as TGTGCCAGCACTCGGAGTCAGGGGTACACTGAAGCTTTCTTT.

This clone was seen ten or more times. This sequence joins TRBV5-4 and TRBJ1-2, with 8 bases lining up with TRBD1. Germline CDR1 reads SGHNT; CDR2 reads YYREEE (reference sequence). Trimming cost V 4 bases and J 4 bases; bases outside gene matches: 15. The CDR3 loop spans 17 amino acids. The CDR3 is CASSPNRQGQVSYGYTF. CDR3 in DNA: TGTGCCAGCAGCCCAAATCGACAGGGGCAAGTGAGCTATGGCTACACCTTC.

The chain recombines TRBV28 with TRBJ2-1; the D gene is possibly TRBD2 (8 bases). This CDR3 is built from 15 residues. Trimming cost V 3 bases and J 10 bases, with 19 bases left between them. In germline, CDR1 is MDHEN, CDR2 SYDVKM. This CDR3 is CASSFQAGARGEQFF. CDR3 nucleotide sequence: TGTGCCAGCAGTTTTCAAGCGGGAGCCAGGGGGGAGCAGTTCTTC.

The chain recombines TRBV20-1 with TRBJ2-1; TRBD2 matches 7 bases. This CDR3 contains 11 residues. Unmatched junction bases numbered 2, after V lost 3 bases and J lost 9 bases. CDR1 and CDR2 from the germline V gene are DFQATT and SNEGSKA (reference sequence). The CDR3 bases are TGCAGTGCTAGGGGAGGGGTTGAGCAGTTCTTC. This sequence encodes CSARGGVEQFF.

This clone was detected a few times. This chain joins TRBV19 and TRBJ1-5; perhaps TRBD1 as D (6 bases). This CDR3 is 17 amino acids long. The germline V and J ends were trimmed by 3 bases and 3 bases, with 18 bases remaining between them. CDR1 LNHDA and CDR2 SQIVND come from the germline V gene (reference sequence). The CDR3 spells CASSMRRGRGNNQPQHF. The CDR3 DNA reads TGTGCCAGTAGTATGAGAAGGGGCAGGGGTAACAATCAGCCCCAGCATTTT. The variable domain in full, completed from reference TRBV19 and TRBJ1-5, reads DGGITQSPKYLFRKEGQNVTLSCEQNLNHDAMYWYRQDPGQGLRLIYYSQIVNDFQKGDIAEGYSVSREKKESFPLTVTSAQKNPTAFYLCASSMRRGRGNNQPQHFGDGTRLSIL.

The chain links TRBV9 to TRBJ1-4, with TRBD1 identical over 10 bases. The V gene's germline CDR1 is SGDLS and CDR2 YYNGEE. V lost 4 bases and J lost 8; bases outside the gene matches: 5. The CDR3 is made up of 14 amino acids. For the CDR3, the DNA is TGTGCCAGCAGCACAGGACAGGGGGGCGAAAAACTGTTTTTT. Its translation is CASSTGQGGEKLFF. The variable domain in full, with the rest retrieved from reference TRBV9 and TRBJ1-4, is DSGVTQTPKHLITATGQRVTLRCSPRSGDLSVYWYQQSLDQGLQFLIQYYNGEERAKGNILERFSAQQFPDLHSELNLSSLELGDSALYFCASSTGQGGEKLFFGSGTQLSVL.

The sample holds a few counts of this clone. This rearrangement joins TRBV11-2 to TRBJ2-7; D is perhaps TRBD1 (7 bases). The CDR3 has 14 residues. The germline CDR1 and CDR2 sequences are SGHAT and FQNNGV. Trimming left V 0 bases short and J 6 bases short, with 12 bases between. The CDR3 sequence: CASSLESGGREQYF. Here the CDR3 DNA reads TGTGCCAGCAGCTTAGAGTCAGGGGGGCGCGAGCAGTACTTC.